This record covers a single TCR beta chain. What it binds is unknown. The data were taken from a study of Ad26.COV2.S vaccination and SARS-CoV-2 variants. Study information: The authors gave Ad26.COV2.S intramuscularly, either once or twice 56 days apart. General study results and limits: Spike-specific CD8+ and CD4+ T cell responses reportedly showed substantial breadth after vaccination.

V was shortened by 0 bases and J by 6 bases, with 19 bases between the two germline ends. In germline, CDR1 is LGHNA, CDR2 YSLEER. There are 17 residues in the CDR3. Treatment in this sample: about 20 received Ad26.COV2.S at low or high dose, single or two shots; about 5 received placebo; per-sample allocation not given. The samples date from day 63 after the first vaccine or placebo injection. Produced via immunoSEQ multiplex PCR; TCRdb's table is partial and in-frame only. The profile shows 400,000 to 450,000 clones, 90% of them singletons. The origin of this receptor is a person between 18 and 65 years old who received the Ad26.COV2.S COVID-19 vaccine or a placebo. V is TRBV4-3 and J is TRBJ2-3; D tentatively fits TRBD1 or TRBD2 (5 bases each). The sample was peripheral blood, taken in a trial of Ad26.COV2.S vaccine versus placebo. Here the CDR3 DNA reads TGCGCCAGCAGCCAAGAACGCCGGTCCCGAGGGGTGGATACGCAGTATTTT. It encodes CASSQERRSRGVDTQYF.